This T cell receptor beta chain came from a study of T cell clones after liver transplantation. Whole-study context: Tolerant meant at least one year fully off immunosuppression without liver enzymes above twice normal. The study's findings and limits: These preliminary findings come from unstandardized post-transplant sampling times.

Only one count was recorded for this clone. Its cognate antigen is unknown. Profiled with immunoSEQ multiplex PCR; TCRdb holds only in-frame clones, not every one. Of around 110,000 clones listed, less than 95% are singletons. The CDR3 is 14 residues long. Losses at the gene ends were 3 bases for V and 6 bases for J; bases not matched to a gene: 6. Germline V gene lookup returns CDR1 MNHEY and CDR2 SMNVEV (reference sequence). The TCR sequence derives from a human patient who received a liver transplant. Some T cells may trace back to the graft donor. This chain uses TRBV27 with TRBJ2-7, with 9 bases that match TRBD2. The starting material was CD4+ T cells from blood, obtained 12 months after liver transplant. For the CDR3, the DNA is TGTGCCAGCAGTTTGTGGGGCGGGAGGGGCGAGCAGTACTTC. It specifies CASSLWGGRGEQYF.